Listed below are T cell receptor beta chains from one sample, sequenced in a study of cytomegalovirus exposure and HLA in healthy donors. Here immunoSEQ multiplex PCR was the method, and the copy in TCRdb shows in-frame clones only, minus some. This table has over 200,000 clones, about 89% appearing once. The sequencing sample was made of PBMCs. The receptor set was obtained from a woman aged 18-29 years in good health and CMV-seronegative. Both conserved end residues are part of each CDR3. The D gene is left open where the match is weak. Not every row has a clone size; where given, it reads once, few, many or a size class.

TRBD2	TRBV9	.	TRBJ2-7	TGTGCCAGCAGCGTTCAAAGCGGGGGGCCACTCTACGAGCAGTACTTC	CASSVQSGGPLYEQYF
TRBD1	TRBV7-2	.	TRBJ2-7	TGTGCCAGCAGCCCGGACAGGGGGTCCTACGAGCAGTACTTC	CASSPDRGSYEQYF
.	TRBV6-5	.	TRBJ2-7	TGTGCCAGCAGTTTAGGGGGCTACGAGCAGTACTTC	CASSLGGYEQYF
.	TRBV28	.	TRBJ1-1	TGTGCCAGCAGACCCACCAGAGGAAGGAACACTGAAGCTTTCTTT	CASRPTRGRNTEAFF
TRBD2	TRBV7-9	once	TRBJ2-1	TGTGCCAGCAGCTTAGGACTAGCTCAAGGTTCAGTGGGGCAGTTCTTC	CASSLGLAQGSVGQFF
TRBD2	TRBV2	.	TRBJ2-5	TGTGCCAGCCATCGCTCGACTAGCGGCCAAGAGACCCAGTACTTC	CASHRSTSGQETQYF
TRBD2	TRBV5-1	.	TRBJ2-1	TGCGCCAGCAGCTTGGTGACTAGCGGCAATGAGCAGTTCTTC	CASSLVTSGNEQFF
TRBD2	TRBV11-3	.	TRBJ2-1	TGTGCCACGACTAGCGGGGCGCGTTACAATGAGCAGTTCTTC	CATTSGARYNEQFF
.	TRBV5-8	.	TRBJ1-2	TGTGCCAGCAGCTTGGTAAACTATGGCTACACCTTC	CASSLVNYGYTF
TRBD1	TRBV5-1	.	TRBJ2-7	TGCGCCAGCAGAGCCTCCGGGACAGGGGTCTACGAGCAGTACTTC	CASRASGTGVYEQYF
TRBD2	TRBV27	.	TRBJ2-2	TGTGCCGCCGGGGAGCTAGCGGGGGGGACGAACACCGGGGAGCTGTTTTTT	CAAGELAGGTNTGELFF
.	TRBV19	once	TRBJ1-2	TGTGCCAGTAGTACCCTTCCCCTGACAGGCTTTGGCTACACCTTC	CASSTLPLTGFGYTF
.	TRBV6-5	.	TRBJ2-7	TGTGCCCGCGCTAGGACGGGTTCTTGGGGGGACGAGCAGTACTTC	CARARTGSWGDEQYF
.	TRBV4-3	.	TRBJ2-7	TGCGCCAGCAGCCAAGAGGCGGGGAGGTCCAACGAGCAGTACTTC	CASSQEAGRSNEQYF
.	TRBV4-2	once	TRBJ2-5	TGTGCCAGCAGCCAAGATGGGGGGAAGACCCAGTACTTC	CASSQDGGKTQYF
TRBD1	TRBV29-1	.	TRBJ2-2	TGCAGCGTTGAACTCAGGGGGCGGCAGACCGGGGAGCTGTTTTTT	CSVELRGRQTGELFF
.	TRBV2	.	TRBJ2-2	TGTGCCAGCGGGGTCGGACTCCCCACCGGGGAGCTGTTTTTT	CASGVGLPTGELFF
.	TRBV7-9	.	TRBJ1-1	TGTGCCAGCAGCTTAACCCAGGGGACTGAAGCTTTCTTT	CASSLTQGTEAFF